Listed below are T cell receptor beta chains from one sample, sequenced in a study of Ad26.COV2.S vaccination and SARS-CoV-2 variants. Clones were sequenced by immunoSEQ multiplex PCR, and TCRdb holds only the in-frame ones, with some missing. Here the sample spans around 340,000 clones, approximately 90% being singletons. The source material was peripheral blood, sampled in a trial of Ad26.COV2.S vaccine versus placebo. These receptors originate from a person aged 18-65 years who received the Ad26.COV2.S COVID-19 vaccine or a placebo. Both conserved end residues are part of each CDR3. A D gene is named only where the DNA matches it firmly. Clone size is not always given. Where it is, it says once, few, many or a class for expanded clones.

V gene	J gene	D gene	clone size	CDR3 protein	CDR3 DNA
TRBV29-1	TRBJ2-1	TRBD2	few	CSVEGGRASEQFF	TGCAGCGTTGAAGGCGGGAGGGCCAGTGAGCAGTTCTTC
TRBV7-2	TRBJ2-7	TRBD2	few	CASRPLAGGSPYEQYF	TGTGCCAGCAGGCCTCTAGCGGGGGGATCCCCCTACGAGCAGTACTTC
TRBV5-1	TRBJ2-2	NA	NA	CASRPVGTGELFF	TGCGCCAGCCGCCCAGTCGGAACCGGGGAGCTGTTTTTT
TRBV28	TRBJ2-2	NA	NA	CASITPQGFTGELFF	TGTGCCAGCATCACCCCACAGGGATTCACCGGGGAGCTGTTTTTT
TRBV4-2	TRBJ2-7	NA	medium-sized	CASSQEAVYEQYF	TGTGCCAGCAGCCAAGAAGCGGTTTACGAGCAGTACTTC
TRBV4-1	TRBJ1-2	NA	NA	CASSQAGKEAYGYTF	TGCGCCAGCAGCCAAGCGGGTAAGGAGGCCTATGGCTACACCTTC
TRBV6-5	TRBJ2-3	TRBD2	once	CASVLAGLNTQYF	TGTGCCAGCGTCCTAGCGGGCTTGAATACGCAGTATTTT
TRBV18	TRBJ1-4	NA	NA	CASSPGTPPGEKLFF	TGTGCCAGCTCACCAGGAACCCCGCCGGGTGAAAAACTGTTTTTT
TRBV7-9	TRBJ1-2	TRBD1	NA	CASTSGTGEPNYGYTF	TGTGCCAGCACCTCCGGGACAGGGGAACCTAACTATGGCTACACCTTC
TRBV19	TRBJ1-1	NA	NA	CASKAGRTNTEAFF	TGTGCCAGTAAGGCAGGCAGGACCAACACTGAAGCTTTCTTT
TRBV10-3	TRBJ2-1	NA	NA	CAISESNARGAEQFF	TGTGCCATCAGTGAGTCGAACGCAAGGGGCGCTGAGCAGTTCTTC
TRBV30	TRBJ1-2	NA	NA	CAWSRLGGVYGYTF	TGTGCCTGGAGTAGACTTGGGGGAGTCTATGGCTACACCTTC
TRBV5-6	TRBJ1-5	NA	once	CASSLGNQPQHF	TGTGCCAGCAGCTTGGGGAATCAGCCCCAGCATTTT
TRBV28	TRBJ1-4	NA	NA	CASSIEMDGNEKLFF	TGTGCCAGCAGTATAGAAATGGACGGGAATGAAAAACTGTTTTTT
TRBV4-3	TRBJ1-1	NA	NA	CASSQVLTELENTEAFF	TGCGCCAGCAGCCAAGTTTTAACGGAATTAGAGAACACTGAAGCTTTCTTT
TRBV6-6	TRBJ2-7	NA	once	CASRRDIIYEQYF	TGTGCCAGCAGGCGGGACATTATCTACGAGCAGTACTTC
TRBV25-1	TRBJ2-1	NA	NA	CASSEYRGPLAEQFF	TGTGCCAGCAGTGAATATAGGGGACCACTCGCGGAGCAGTTCTTC
TRBV5-8	TRBJ2-7	TRBD1	NA	CASSPRDRGSYEQYF	TGTGCCAGCAGCCCCCGGGACAGGGGTTCCTACGAGCAGTACTTC
TRBV29-1	TRBJ2-3	TRBD2	NA	CSVLPQREGTDTQYF	TGCAGCGTCCTACCTCAGCGGGAGGGCACAGATACGCAGTATTTT
TRBV27	TRBJ2-4	NA	NA	CASSETSFGVLAKNIQYF	TGTGCCAGCAGCGAGACTAGTTTTGGCGTACTAGCCAAAAACATTCAGTACTTC
TRBV13	TRBJ2-3	NA	NA	CASSLLGTDTQYF	TGTGCCAGCAGCTTGCTTGGGACAGATACGCAGTATTTT
TRBV9	TRBJ1-1	NA	NA	CASSVVGSATEAFF	TGTGCCAGCAGCGTAGTTGGGTCGGCCACTGAAGCTTTCTTT
TRBV7-8	TRBJ1-3	NA	NA	CASSPGGVLDTIYF	TGTGCCAGCAGCCCAGGCGGAGTTCTGGACACCATATATTTT
TRBV27	TRBJ2-2	NA	NA	CASSLSPGAPGTGELFF	TGTGCCAGCAGTTTATCCCCTGGGGCCCCCGGGACCGGGGAGCTGTTTTTT
TRBV10-3	TRBJ1-5	NA	NA	CAISPGSYQPQHF	TGTGCCATCAGTCCGGGATCGTATCAGCCCCAGCATTTT
TRBV30	TRBJ2-5	TRBD2	NA	CAWSMSGRQRETQYF	TGTGCCTGGAGTATGTCCGGGAGGCAAAGGGAGACCCAGTACTTC
TRBV4-3	TRBJ1-2	TRBD1	few	CASSQDTGGRGYGYTF	TGCGCCAGCAGCCAAGACACAGGGGGCAGGGGTTATGGCTACACCTTC
TRBV3-1/TRBV3-2	TRBJ2-7	NA	many	CASSQGGGEQYF	TGTGCCAGCAGCCAAGGGGGCGGGGAGCAGTACTTC
TRBV7-8	TRBJ1-4	NA	NA	CASNRVTNEKLFF	TGTGCCAGCAACAGGGTAACTAATGAAAAACTGTTTTTT
TRBV7-2	TRBJ2-2	TRBD2	NA	CASSGVAGALTGELFF	TGTGCCAGCAGCGGGGTAGCGGGGGCCCTCACCGGGGAGCTGTTTTTT
TRBV4-2	TRBJ1-5	NA	NA	CASSQDLGTMKQPQHF	TGTGCCAGCAGCCAAGATTTAGGGACAATGAAGCAGCCCCAGCATTTT
TRBV2	TRBJ2-5	TRBD2	NA	CASSDPAGGQETQYF	TGTGCCAGCAGCGACCCAGCGGGGGGACAAGAGACCCAGTACTTC
TRBV11-2	TRBJ1-5	NA	NA	CASAQGTQPQHF	TGTGCCAGCGCGCAGGGTACGCAGCCCCAGCATTTT
TRBV27	TRBJ2-2	TRBD1	NA	CASFPGGRLNTGELFF	TGTGCCAGCTTCCCAGGGGGCAGACTGAACACCGGGGAGCTGTTTTTT
TRBV25-1	TRBJ1-2	NA	few	CASSETGHLLYGYTF	TGTGCCAGCAGTGAAACGGGACACCTGCTCTATGGCTACACCTTC
TRBV5-1	TRBJ2-6	NA	NA	CASSLAGSGANVLTF	TGCGCCAGCAGCTTAGCGGGCTCTGGGGCCAACGTCCTGACTTTC
TRBV27	TRBJ1-1	NA	NA	CASSLMGSEAFF	TGTGCCAGCAGTTTAATGGGTAGTGAAGCTTTCTTT
TRBV7-9	TRBJ2-7	NA	NA	CASSEYSSYEQYF	TGTGCCAGCAGCGAATATAGCTCCTACGAGCAGTACTTC
TRBV5-1	TRBJ1-6	NA	once	CASSLGDRNSPLHF	TGCGCCAGCAGCTTGGGGGACCGTAATTCACCCCTCCACTTT
TRBV5-6	TRBJ2-7	NA	NA	CASSPGSVDSYEQYF	TGTGCCAGCAGCCCTGGGAGCGTTGATTCCTACGAGCAGTACTTC
TRBV4-3	TRBJ1-4	NA	NA	CASSQYLGANEKLFF	TGCGCCAGCAGCCAGTATCTGGGCGCAAATGAAAAACTGTTTTTT
TRBV10-3	TRBJ1-1	TRBD1	NA	CAIRPRDSMNTEAFF	TGTGCCATCAGACCCCGGGACAGCATGAACACTGAAGCTTTCTTT
TRBV18	TRBJ2-7	TRBD1	NA	CASSGPGTGPYEQYF	TGTGCCAGCTCAGGGCCCGGGACAGGGCCCTACGAGCAGTACTTC
TRBV7-8	TRBJ2-5	NA	NA	CASSSLRTQETQYF	TGTGCCAGCAGCTCCTTGAGGACGCAAGAGACCCAGTACTTC
TRBV11-2	TRBJ1-1	NA	NA	CASSLGTEAFF	TGTGCCAGCAGTTTAGGCACTGAAGCTTTCTTT
TRBV9	TRBJ1-1	NA	NA	CASSVVGGPDTEAFF	TGTGCCAGCAGCGTAGTGGGGGGGCCGGACACTGAAGCTTTCTTT
TRBV20-1	TRBJ2-7	NA	few	CSASGTRPVNYEQYF	TGCAGTGCTAGTGGGACGCGACCTGTTAACTACGAGCAGTACTTC
TRBV27	TRBJ2-1	NA	NA	CASRRAWDRSSYNEQFF	TGTGCCAGCAGACGAGCTTGGGACCGTAGCTCCTACAATGAGCAGTTCTTC
TRBV7-9	TRBJ1-5	TRBD1	NA	CASSLGRDRGLQSNQPQHF	TGTGCCAGCAGCTTAGGCCGGGACAGGGGGCTTCAAAGCAATCAGCCCCAGCATTTT
TRBV18	TRBJ1-4	NA	few	CASSRGHATNEKLFF	TGTGCCAGCTCACGGGGACACGCAACTAATGAAAAACTGTTTTTT
TRBV4-3	TRBJ1-2	NA	NA	CASSQGTRLGYGYTF	TGCGCCAGCAGCCAAGGGACTCGACTAGGCTATGGCTACACCTTC
TRBV5-4	TRBJ1-1	NA	NA	CASSLDGRMNTEAFF	TGTGCCAGCAGCTTGGACGGACGGATGAATACTGAAGCTTTCTTT
TRBV7-2	TRBJ1-3	NA	once	CASSPTARPPGNTIYF	TGTGCCAGCAGCCCGACAGCCCGTCCTCCTGGAAACACCATATATTTT
TRBV27	TRBJ2-2	NA	NA	CASSFLGQNTGELFF	TGTGCCAGCAGTTTTCTGGGCCAGAACACCGGGGAGCTGTTTTTT
TRBV27	TRBJ2-1	NA	few	CASSLGDSHNEQFF	TGTGCCAGCAGTTTGGGAGACTCCCACAATGAGCAGTTCTTC
TRBV5-4	TRBJ1-1	TRBD1	NA	CASSWTGRNTEAFF	TGTGCCAGCAGCTGGACAGGGAGGAACACTGAAGCTTTCTTT
TRBV5-1	TRBJ2-1	TRBD2	once	CASRLAGLDEQFF	TGCGCCAGCAGGCTAGCGGGATTGGATGAGCAGTTCTTC
TRBV3-1/TRBV3-2	TRBJ1-2	TRBD1	few	CASSPNDRQGGDGYTF	TGTGCCAGCAGCCCGAACGACAGACAGGGCGGGGATGGCTACACCTTC